One and the same sample provided the 17 T cell receptor beta chains below, sequenced in a study of early T cells in non-severe SARS-CoV-2 infection. TCRdb passed the 5' RACE reads through MiXCR, listing each CDR3 protein once. The sample yields some 64,000 distinct CDR3 sequences, roughly a sixth seen once. The specimen comprised whole blood, sampled at baseline. The receptors come from an adult who was a healthcare worker with PCR-confirmed SARS-CoV-2 infection or an uninfected control (not recorded which).

This clonotype has only a few counts. V usage is TRBV12-1 and J usage is TRBJ2-7; TRBD1 reflects the table's D call only, with no check against the DNA. TRBV12-1 has pseudogene status. There are 16 residues in the CDR3. DNA of the CDR3: TGTGCCAGCAGCTTTGTTCCCAGGGCGAGCCCCTACGAGCAGTACTTC. This sequence encodes CASSFVPRASPYEQYF.

The rearrangement joins TRBV7-2 to TRBJ2-7; 8 bases match TRBD2. The V gene end was trimmed by 5 bases and the J gene end by 2 bases; junction bases not matched to a gene: 5. CDR1 SGHTA and CDR2 FQGNSA come from the germline V gene. The CDR3 extends over 14 amino acids. The CDR3: CASSRTSGAYEQYF. DNA of the CDR3: TGTGCCAGCAGCCGTACTAGCGGCGCCTACGAGCAGTACTTC.

This clonotype was found a few times. This rearrangement joins TRBV30 to TRBJ2-1; 11 bases match TRBD2. Germline CDR1 is GTSNPN and CDR2 is SVGIG (reference sequence). Trimming cost V 2 bases and J 6 bases; bases outside gene matches: 3. The CDR3 is 14 amino acids. CDR3: CAWSKTSGANEQFF. As DNA, the CDR3 is TGTGCCTGGAGTAAGACTAGCGGGGCCAATGAGCAGTTCTTC.

V gene TRBV20-1 combines with J gene TRBJ2-7; TRBD2 agrees at 14 bases. Germline loops: CDR1 DFQATT, CDR2 SNEGSKA (reference sequence). V gave up 0 bases and J gave up 3 bases; unmatched junction bases: 4. This CDR3 is 16 amino acids long. In DNA, the CDR3 is TGCAGTGCTAGAGAGGGGACTAGCGGGAGTTTCTACGAGCAGTACTTC. It specifies CSAREGTSGSFYEQYF.

This sequence joins TRBV5-5 and TRBJ1-6; D is ambiguous. With 0 bases removed from V and 7 bases from J, the gap between germline ends came to 8 bases. Germline CDR1 and CDR2: SGHKS and YYEKEE (reference sequence). The CDR3 has 14 residues. The CDR3 sequence is CASSLVGKNSPLHF. CDR3 bases: TGTGCCAGCAGCTTGGTGGGGAAAAATTCACCCCTCCACTTT.

This clonotype came up a few times. The V and J genes are TRBV7-6 and TRBJ2-7; 9 positions match TRBD2. CDR3 length: 18 amino acids. Per the germline V gene, CDR1 is SGHVS and CDR2 is FNYEAQ. The V gene end was trimmed by 5 bases and the J gene end by 0 bases; junction bases not matched to a gene: 14. The CDR3 DNA sequence: TGTGCCAGCAGCGCACAACCTAACCTAGCGGGGCTCTCCTACGAGCAGTACTTC. This encodes CASSAQPNLAGLSYEQYF.

The chain is built from TRBV18 and TRBJ2-2; D remains unclear. The CDR3 runs 13 residues. Germline V lookup: CDR1 KGHSH, CDR2 LQKENI. V lost 6 bases to trimming and J lost 3 bases, with 8 bases between them. Here the CDR3 reads CASSSTHTGELFF. The CDR3 nucleotides read TGTGCCAGCTCGTCTACGCACACCGGGGAGCTGTTTTTT.

This clonotype was found many times. The V gene is TRBV6-2 or TRBV6-3, the J gene TRBJ2-2, with D perhaps TRBD1 (6 bases). The CDR3 length is 15 residues. The V end lost 4 bases, the J end lost 3 bases, and 12 bases lay between the germline ends. Germline V gene sequence: CDR1 MNHEY, CDR2 SVGEGT. CDR3 amino acids: CASSWTVEYTGELFF. CDR3 nucleotide sequence: TGTGCCAGCAGTTGGACAGTAGAGTACACCGGGGAGCTGTTTTTT.

This clonotype has just a few counts. Here the CDR3 DNA reads TGTGCCAGCAGCCAAGATCGTTGGGACCGGAGTAAGCAGTTCTTC. Its translation is CASSQDRWDRSKQFF. V is TRBV4-2 and J is TRBJ2-1; D tentatively fits TRBD1 or TRBD2 (5 bases each). The ends were cut back, 0 bases at V and 11 bases at J, with 17 bases in the middle. The CDR3 spans 15 residues. Germline loops: CDR1 LGHNA, CDR2 YNFKEQ.

CDR3: CASSESGHINSPLHF. DNA for the CDR3: TGCGCCAGCAGTGAGTCGGGACACATTAATTCACCCCTCCACTTT. The V gene is TRBV10-2, the J gene TRBJ1-6; D might be TRBD1 (6 bases). V was cut by 0 bases and J by 6 bases, with 9 bases left in between. Germline lookup yields CDR1 WSHSY and CDR2 SAAADI. CDR3 length: 15 residues.

This clonotype was counted between two and nine times. The rearrangement links TRBV7-9 to TRBJ2-5; D might be TRBD1 (6 bases). CDR3 length: 14 residues. Germline CDR1 is SEHNR and CDR2 is FQNEAQ (reference sequence). Trimming took off 6 bases at V and 5 bases at J, with 16 bases between the two ends. For the CDR3, the DNA is TGTGCCAGCAGGTCAGGTGGGGGCCGTGAGACCCAGTACTTC. Its translation: CASRSGGGRETQYF.

This chain joins TRBV5-1 and TRBJ2-7; D uncertain. The ends were cut back, 0 bases at V and 0 bases at J, with 10 bases in the middle. Germline CDR1 and CDR2: SGHRS and YFSETQ. This CDR3 spans 15 amino acids. CDR3 sequence reads: CASSLGRPSSYEQYF. Written as DNA, the CDR3 is TGCGCCAGCAGCTTGGGGCGGCCGAGCTCCTACGAGCAGTACTTC.

CDR3 in amino acids: CASSWTPNTGELFF. CDR3 in DNA: TGTGCCAGCAGTTGGACCCCGAACACCGGGGAGCTGTTTTTT. The rearrangement links TRBV27 to TRBJ2-2; D is uncertain. The ends were cut back, 4 bases at V and 0 bases at J, with 6 bases in the middle. The CDR3 is made up of 14 amino acids. Germline values: CDR1 MNHEY, CDR2 SMNVEV (reference sequence).

CDR3 in amino acids: CASSFRHRDGNEQFF. The CDR3 nucleotides read TGTGCCAGCAGCTTTCGACACAGGGATGGGAATGAGCAGTTCTTC. The chain has TRBV11-3 and TRBJ2-1; D is perhaps TRBD1 (6 bases). Trimming removed 3 bases from V and 7 bases from J, with 16 bases in between. CDR1 and CDR2 (germline): SGHNT, YENEEA. CDR3 size: 15 residues.

This clonotype was counted many times. V and J are TRBV28 and TRBJ2-7; 13 bases fit TRBD2. The germline gives CDR1 MDHEN, CDR2 SYDVKM. This CDR3 has 15 residues. After removal of 6 bases from V and 6 bases from J, the junction contained 8 bases not matched to a gene. CDR3 nucleotides: TGTGCCAGCAGGATAACTAGCGGGGGGGCCGTCGAGCAGTACTTC. Its protein product is CASRITSGGAVEQYF.

Ten or more counts support this clonotype. The rearrangement joins TRBV20-1 to TRBJ1-4, with D unclear. This CDR3 spans 15 amino acids. CDR1 and CDR2 (germline): DFQATT, SNEGSKA (reference sequence). V lost 6 bases and J lost 0, with 14 bases in between. As DNA, the CDR3 is TGCAGTGCCACCTTATCTGGAGCAACTAATGAAAAACTGTTTTTT. Its protein product is CSATLSGATNEKLFF.

This chain uses TRBV7-2 with TRBJ2-7; 11 bases match TRBD2. The ends lost 7 bases at V and 5 bases at J; junction bases unmatched: 4. Germline lookup yields CDR1 SGHTA and CDR2 FQGNSA. The CDR3 contains 13 residues. The CDR3 protein is CASTLAGGHEQYF. CDR3 DNA sequence: TGTGCCAGCACCCTAGCGGGGGGCCACGAGCAGTACTTC.